The sequence of this TCR beta chain was determined in a study of T cell responses to AZD1222 COVID-19 vaccine. Study-level background: Pooled samples include second doses given at about 4 or 12 weeks.

Overall study findings and caveats: Baseline seropositivity occurred in only six AZD1222 recipients. Clonal diversity may have been underestimated, and the donors were mostly white British, with more females than males. Spike-specific TCR breadth and depth went up after people got two AZD1222 doses.

Profiling relied on immunoSEQ multiplex PCR, and the TCRdb table lists in-frame clones only, not all of them. The sample yields around 130,000 clones, 75% to 90% seen once. For this clone: Its matching antigen is unknown.

V shed 7 bases and J shed 4 bases, with 23 bases lying between them. Germline CDR1 and CDR2: KGHDR and SFDVKD. The CDR3 consists of 17 residues. The sample here was peripheral blood, taken on day 0 of AZD1222 vaccination. This TCR derives from an adult in good health. The V gene is TRBV24-1, the J gene TRBJ2-3; D is perhaps TRBD1 or TRBD2 (5 bases each). The CDR3 loop is CATSRGTGRPGPDTQYF. The CDR3 coding sequence is TGTGCCACCAGCCGAGGCACGGGACGGCCCGGTCCAGATACGCAGTATTTT.